This T cell receptor (beta chain) was recovered during a study of blood T cells in healthy people across ages. Overall study: There was about one barcoded beta molecule captured by template switching per two T cells. Study-wide points: Unknown donor CMV status possibly confounded expanded clonotype changes.

This CDR3 has 14 amino acids. Trimming pared 3 bases from V and 6 bases from J, leaving 14 bases between. CDR1 is SGHTA and CDR2 is FQGNSA in the germline V gene. This clonotype was seen repeatedly, ten times or more. Its antigen remains unknown. It was with a sample-barcoded 5' primer and a J-beta primer mix that a second PCR of about 7 to 12 cycles was run. Tags on each cDNA molecule came from a template-switch adaptor with 12 random nucleotides. Each CDR3 protein gets one entry after TCRdb re-called the 5' RACE reads with MiXCR. Counted here are some 900,000 distinct CDR3 sequences, 29% occurring once; the ten biggest clones make up 15% to 20%.

Sequenced material: blood. The clonotype was recovered from an elderly woman in good health. The chain is built from TRBV7-2 and TRBJ1-2; maybe TRBD1 (6 bases). CDR3 sequence reads: CASSFRGGENGYTF. CDR3 nucleotide sequence: TGTGCCAGCAGCTTCAGGGGAGGGGAAAATGGCTACACCTTC.